The next 19 T cell receptor beta chains were all read from a single sample in a study of T cell changes during pregnancy in multiple sclerosis. The table came from immunoSEQ multiplex PCR; TCRdb's copy has only in-frame clones and leaves some out. The repertoire consists of approximately 30,000 clones, with 87% occurring once and the leading ten covering 8% to 10%. Sequencing used CD8+ T cells from peripheral blood mononuclear cells, obtained in the first trimester of pregnancy. These receptors all come from a female donor with multiple sclerosis, enrolled in a pregnancy study.

This clone was seen only a few times. The J gene is TRBJ2-7, the V gene TRBV18, with 9 bases aligning to TRBD1. V gave up 4 bases and J gave up 4 bases; unmatched junction bases: 11. In germline, CDR1 is KGHSH, CDR2 LQKENI. The CDR3 contains 16 residues. The CDR3 here is CASSQTIRDRVYEQYF. CDR3 bases: TGTGCCAGCTCACAAACTATCCGGGACAGGGTATACGAGCAGTACTTC.

Concerning this clone: This CDR3 is also generated by other DNA sequences in the sample. The chain has TRBV10-3 and TRBJ2-7; tentatively, D is TRBD2 (5 bases). Germline loops: CDR1 ENHRY, CDR2 SYGVKD. The length of the CDR3 is 14 residues. The germline V and J ends were trimmed by 8 bases and 3 bases, with 17 bases remaining between them. CDR3 region: CAIALYSEYYEQYF. CDR3 coding DNA: TGTGCCATCGCGCTGTATAGCGAGTACTACGAGCAGTACTTC.

This rearrangement joins TRBV4-3 to TRBJ1-5, with D perhaps matching TRBD1 (6 bases). The CDR3 totals 15 residues. Germline-derived CDR1 and CDR2 are LGHNA and YSLEER. The germline V and J ends were trimmed by 0 bases and 5 bases, with 11 bases remaining between them. The CDR3 bases are TGCGCCAGCAGCCAAGATAGGGGGTGGGATCAGCCCCAGCATTTT. Translated: CASSQDRGWDQPQHF.

This chain links TRBV27 with TRBJ1-1; 11 nucleotides agree with TRBD1. The CDR3 has 12 amino acids. Germline values: CDR1 MNHEY, CDR2 SMNVEV (reference sequence). CDR3 nucleotides: TGTTTATCCGGGACAGGGGGAACTGAAGCTTTCTTT. Its translation is CLSGTGGTEAFF.

CDR3 sequence: CASSLASGQGGSPLHF. CDR3 nucleotide sequence: TGTGCCAGCAGCTTAGCTTCGGGACAGGGAGGATCACCCCTCCACTTT. This chain joins TRBV11-2 and TRBJ1-6; the match to TRBD1 covers 9 bases. The germline V gene encodes CDR1 SGHAT and CDR2 FQNNGV. The CDR3 is 16 residues long. V shed 1 base, J shed 10 bases, and the junction held 8 bases outside the gene matches.

The rearrangement links TRBV11-2 to TRBJ2-5; perhaps TRBD1 as D (6 bases). The CDR3 is 16 residues long. Germline V gives CDR1 SGHAT, CDR2 FQNNGV. V shed 5 bases and J shed 1 base, with 17 bases lying between them. The CDR3 is CASSPRDTAPQETQYF. In DNA, the CDR3 is TGTGCCAGCAGCCCAAGGGACACAGCCCCCCAAGAGACCCAGTACTTC.

V is TRBV6-5 and J is TRBJ2-5; unclear D gene. The germline gives CDR1 MNHEY, CDR2 SVGAGI. The CDR3 extends over 15 amino acids. V was shortened by 2 bases and J by 4 bases, with 14 bases between the two germline ends. This CDR3 is CASSYTMGSGETQYF. The CDR3, as DNA: TGTGCCAGCAGTTACACTATGGGTTCGGGAGAGACCCAGTACTTC.

The V call is TRBV5-1, the J call TRBJ2-1; TRBD2 matches 10 bases. V dropped 1 base and J dropped 9; count of bases not matched to a gene: 7. This CDR3 spans 15 amino acids. The V gene's germline CDR1 is SGHRS and CDR2 YFSETQ. The CDR3 sequence: CASSLTTSGWAEQFF. The CDR3 DNA sequence: TGCGCCAGCAGCTTGACGACTAGCGGGTGGGCTGAGCAGTTCTTC.

The V call is TRBV7-2, the J call TRBJ2-5; 7 bases are a match to TRBD1. Germline loops: CDR1 SGHTA, CDR2 FQGNSA. The CDR3 has 14 amino acids. J was trimmed by 2 bases and V by 4 bases; bases with no gene match: 4. The CDR3, as DNA: TGTGCCAGCAGCTGGACAGGTCAACAAGAGACCCAGTACTTC. It is translated as CASSWTGQQETQYF.

This clone was found once. The rearrangement joins TRBV19 to TRBJ2-7; 10 bases agree with TRBD2. V lost 0 bases, J lost 1 base, and 12 bases stayed unmatched. From germline, CDR1 is LNHDA and CDR2 SQIVND (reference sequence). The CDR3 sequence is 19 residues long. The CDR3 region has the DNA TGTGCCAGTAGTATAGATCTGCTAGCGGGGGACCTATTTTCCTACGAGCAGTACTTC. Amino acids: CASSIDLLAGDLFSYEQYF.

In this sample, this clone turned up once. This chain joins TRBV5-3 and TRBJ2-5; D might be TRBD2 (6 bases). TRBV5-3 is an ORF for which the function is uncertain. V was shortened by 2 bases and J by 4 bases, with 9 bases between the two germline ends. There are 13 residues in the CDR3. CDR3 protein: CARSFRLGETQYF. DNA of the CDR3: TGTGCCAGAAGCTTCCGACTAGGAGAGACCCAGTACTTC.

The chain employs TRBV28 and TRBJ2-3; D is unresolved. The V and J ends lost 4 bases and 2 bases respectively, with 4 bases between them. Germline CDR1 MDHEN, CDR2 SYDVKM. CDR3 length equals 12 residues. CDR3 protein: CASSSPTDTQYF. Here the CDR3 DNA reads TGTGCCAGCAGTTCTCCCACAGATACGCAGTATTTT.

The chain carries TRBV9 and TRBJ2-3, with D hard to call. V was pared by 0 bases and J by 0 bases, with 11 bases between. The CDR3 runs to 16 residues. CDR1 is SGDLS, CDR2 YYNGEE, per germline. CDR3: CASSVEVGPSTDTQYF. In DNA, the CDR3 is TGTGCCAGCAGCGTAGAGGTGGGCCCGAGCACAGATACGCAGTATTTT.

The chain employs TRBV5-8 and TRBJ1-1, with D perhaps matching TRBD1 (5 bases). Trimming stripped 7 bases from V and 0 bases from J, with 13 bases between. This CDR3 has 14 residues. The V gene's germline CDR1 is SGHTS and CDR2 YDEGEE. The CDR3 sequence: CASCWQGMNTEAFF. CDR3 sequence (DNA): TGTGCCAGCTGTTGGCAGGGTATGAACACTGAAGCTTTCTTT. Filled out from reference TRBV5-8 and TRBJ1-1, the complete variable domain reads EAGVTQSPTHLIKTRGQQATLRCSPISGHTSVYWYQQALGLGLQFLLWYDEGEERNRGNFPPRFSGRQFPNYSSELNVNALELEDSALYLCASCWQGMNTEAFFGQGTRLTVV.

The J gene is TRBJ1-3, the V gene TRBV11-1, with TRBD1 matching 7 bases. The V segment lost 4 bases and the J segment 0 bases; nucleotides outside the gene matches: 15. The CDR3 runs to 19 residues. CDR1 and CDR2 (germline): SGHAT, FQDESV (reference sequence). The CDR3 DNA follows: TGTGCCAGCAGCTCCGCCCCGCCCGGGACAGCCCGCTCTGGAAACACCATATATTTT. This sequence encodes CASSSAPPGTARSGNTIYF. Looking up the rest from reference TRBV11-1 and TRBJ1-3 gives the full variable domain: EAEVAQSPRYKITEKSQAVAFWCDPISGHATLYWYRQILGQGPELLVQFQDESVVDDSQLPKDRFSAERLKGVDSTLKIQPAELGDSAMYLCASSSAPPGTARSGNTIYFGEGSWLTVV.

Only a few counts were recorded for this clone. J is TRBJ2-2 and V is TRBV29-1; a weak D match, TRBD2 (6 bases). Per the germline V gene, CDR1 is SQVTM and CDR2 is ANQGSEA. The V gene lost 7 bases and the J gene lost 3 bases, with 18 bases spanning the gap. This CDR3 is built from 15 residues. CDR3: CSAQQEGRDTGELFF. The CDR3 nucleotides read TGCAGCGCTCAACAGGAGGGGCGGGACACCGGGGAGCTGTTTTTT.

The V and J genes are TRBV6-4 and TRBJ2-2; 7 bases map to TRBD1. This CDR3 has 15 residues. Trimming took 5 bases from V and 1 from J; bases not matched to a gene: 4. Germline V gene sequence: CDR1 MRHNA, CDR2 SNTAGT. DNA of the CDR3: TGTGCCAGCAGTCCTGGGACAGTGAACACCGGGGAGCTGTTTTTT. It yields the protein CASSPGTVNTGELFF.

The V gene is TRBV7-6, the J gene TRBJ2-3, with 7 bases identical to TRBD1. Germline V gene data show CDR1 as SGHVS and CDR2 as FNYEAQ. V lost 4 bases, J lost 3 bases, and 25 bases stayed unmatched. The CDR3 runs to 21 residues. The CDR3 region has the DNA TGTGCCAGCAGCTCCCCCCCCGACCCCGGGACAGAGATATTTTTGACAGATACGCAGTATTTT. Residues: CASSSPPDPGTEIFLTDTQYF.

This chain connects TRBV7-3 to TRBJ2-7; D is perhaps TRBD2 (6 bases). V dropped 1 base and J dropped 5 bases, with 12 bases sitting between them. CDR3 length: 14 amino acids. CDR1 is SGHTA, CDR2 FQGTGA, per germline. In nucleotides, the CDR3 is TGTGCCAGCAGCTTAATCGCGGGGTCCAACGAGCAGTACTTC. This sequence encodes CASSLIAGSNEQYF.